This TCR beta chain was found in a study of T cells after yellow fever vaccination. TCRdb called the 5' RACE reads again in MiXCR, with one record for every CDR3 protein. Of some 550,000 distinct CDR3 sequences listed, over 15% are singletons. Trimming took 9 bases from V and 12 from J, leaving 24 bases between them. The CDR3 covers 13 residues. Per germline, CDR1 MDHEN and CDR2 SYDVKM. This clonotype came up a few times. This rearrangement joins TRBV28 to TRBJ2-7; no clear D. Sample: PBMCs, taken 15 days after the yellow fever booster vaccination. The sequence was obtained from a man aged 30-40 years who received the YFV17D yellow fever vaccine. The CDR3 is CASLNRNSPSSYF. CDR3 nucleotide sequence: TGTGCCAGTTTAAACCGTAATTCTCCTTCTTCGTACTTC.